This T cell receptor (beta chain) was captured in a study of T cells after posttransplantation cyclophosphamide. Study outcomes and limitations: Later post-transplant blood repertoires were often dominated by donor CD8+ memory clones.

Busulfan-fludarabine conditioning, marrow transplant, and cyclophosphamide on days +3 and +4 were administered. Trimming cost V 4 bases and J 1 base, with 11 bases left between them. Germline CDR1 and CDR2: SGHNT and YYREEE (reference sequence). This CDR3 spans 14 amino acids. As to this clone: Its antigen is not known.

The assay was immunoSEQ multiplex PCR, and TCRdb's table has in-frame clones only and misses some. The table lists 9,900 or so clones, around 81% of them singletons. The sample in question was PBMCs, obtained roughly 1,800 days after allogeneic stem cell transplant with posttransplant cyclophosphamide. The sequence was obtained from a female patient in her fifties or sixties who received an allogeneic stem cell transplant from a related donor, was CMV-positive, and had no GVHD. Some of the T cells might come from the graft donor. The chain is built from TRBV5-4 and TRBJ2-5; the D gene is possibly TRBD1 (5 bases). The CDR3 DNA follows: TGTGCCAGCAGCCCGATTGGGGCCCAAGAGACCCAGTACTTC. Its translation is CASSPIGAQETQYF.